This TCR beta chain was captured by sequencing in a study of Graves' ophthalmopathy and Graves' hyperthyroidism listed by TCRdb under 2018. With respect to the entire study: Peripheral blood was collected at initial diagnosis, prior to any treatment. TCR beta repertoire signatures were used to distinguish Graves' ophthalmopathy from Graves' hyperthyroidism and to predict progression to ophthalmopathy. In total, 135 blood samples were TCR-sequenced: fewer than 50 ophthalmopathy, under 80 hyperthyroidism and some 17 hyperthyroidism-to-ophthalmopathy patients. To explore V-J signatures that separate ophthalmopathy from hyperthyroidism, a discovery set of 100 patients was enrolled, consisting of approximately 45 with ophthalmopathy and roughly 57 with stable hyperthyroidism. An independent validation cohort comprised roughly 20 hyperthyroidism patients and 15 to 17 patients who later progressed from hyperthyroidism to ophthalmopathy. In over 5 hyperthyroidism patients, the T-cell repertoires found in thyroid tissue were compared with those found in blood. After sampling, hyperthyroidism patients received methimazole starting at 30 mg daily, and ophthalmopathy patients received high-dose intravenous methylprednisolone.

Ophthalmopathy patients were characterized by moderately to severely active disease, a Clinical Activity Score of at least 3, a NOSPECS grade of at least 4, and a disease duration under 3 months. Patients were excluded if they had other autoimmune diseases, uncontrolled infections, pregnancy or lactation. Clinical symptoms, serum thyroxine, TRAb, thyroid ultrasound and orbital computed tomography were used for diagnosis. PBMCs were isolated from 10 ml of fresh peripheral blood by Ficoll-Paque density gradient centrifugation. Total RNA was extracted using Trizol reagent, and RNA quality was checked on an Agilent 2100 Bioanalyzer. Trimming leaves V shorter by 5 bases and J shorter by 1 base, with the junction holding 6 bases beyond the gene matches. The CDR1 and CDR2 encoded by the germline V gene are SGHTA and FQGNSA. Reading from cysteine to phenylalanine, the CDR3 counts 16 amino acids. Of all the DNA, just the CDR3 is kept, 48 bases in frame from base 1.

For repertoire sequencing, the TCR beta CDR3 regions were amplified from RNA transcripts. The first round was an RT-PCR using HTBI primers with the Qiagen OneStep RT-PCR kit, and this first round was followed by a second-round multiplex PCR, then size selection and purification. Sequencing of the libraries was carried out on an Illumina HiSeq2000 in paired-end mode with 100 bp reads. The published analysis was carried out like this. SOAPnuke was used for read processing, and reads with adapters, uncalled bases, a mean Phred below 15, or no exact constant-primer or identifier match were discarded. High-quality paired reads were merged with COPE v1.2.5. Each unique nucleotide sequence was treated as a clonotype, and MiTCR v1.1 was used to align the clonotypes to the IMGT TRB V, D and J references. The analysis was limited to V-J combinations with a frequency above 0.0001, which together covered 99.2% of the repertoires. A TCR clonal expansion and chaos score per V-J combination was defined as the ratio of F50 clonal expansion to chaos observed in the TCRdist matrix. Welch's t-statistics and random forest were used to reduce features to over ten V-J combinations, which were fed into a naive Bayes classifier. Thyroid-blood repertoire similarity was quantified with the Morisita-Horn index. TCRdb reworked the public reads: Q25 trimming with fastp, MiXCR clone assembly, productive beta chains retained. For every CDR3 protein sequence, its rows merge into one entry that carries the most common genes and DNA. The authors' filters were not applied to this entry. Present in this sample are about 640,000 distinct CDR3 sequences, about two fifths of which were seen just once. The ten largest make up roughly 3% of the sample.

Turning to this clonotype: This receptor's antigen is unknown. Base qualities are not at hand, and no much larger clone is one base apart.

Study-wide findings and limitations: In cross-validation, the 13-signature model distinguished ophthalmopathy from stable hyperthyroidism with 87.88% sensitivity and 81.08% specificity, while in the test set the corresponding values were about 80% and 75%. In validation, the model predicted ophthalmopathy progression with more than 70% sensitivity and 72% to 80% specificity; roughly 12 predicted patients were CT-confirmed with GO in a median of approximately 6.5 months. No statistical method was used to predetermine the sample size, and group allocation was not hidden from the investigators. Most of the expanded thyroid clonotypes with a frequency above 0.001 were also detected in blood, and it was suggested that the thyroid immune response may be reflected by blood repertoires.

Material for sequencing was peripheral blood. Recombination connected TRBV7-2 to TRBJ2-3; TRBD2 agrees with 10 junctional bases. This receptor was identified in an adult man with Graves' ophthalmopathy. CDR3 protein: CASSERGTSGTDTQYF. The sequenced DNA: TGTGCCAGCAGCGAAAGGGGGACTAGCGGCACAGATACGCAGTATTTT.